Listed below are T cell receptor beta chains from one sample, sequenced in a study of human T cells and chemical hapten exposure. MiXCR was run by TCRdb on the RACE reads, yielding one entry per CDR3 protein. The sample lists about 380,000 distinct CDR3 sequences; 5% to 6.5% were seen once. Material: whole blood, obtained in connection with sensitization to the hapten diphenylcyclopropenone (DPC). All receptors come from a woman between 45 and 60 years old with alopecia areata. Some clones in this sample may be carry-over from other donors' samples. Both conserved end residues are part of each CDR3. Fields, in order: CDR3 DNA, CDR3 protein, J gene, clone size, V gene, D gene. D genes are given only for firm matches. Some rows have no size entry. The others give once, few or many, or a class for an expanded clone.

DNA: TGTGCCAGCAGTTTAGCAGGACCCAATCAGCCCCAGCATTTT; CDR3: CASSLAGPNQPQHF; J: TRBJ1-5; size: few; V: TRBV12-3/TRBV12-4; D: -
DNA: TGCGCCAGCAGCTTGAGGACAGAAGACAAACAGTACTTC; CDR3: CASSLRTEDKQYF; J: TRBJ2-7; size: many; V: TRBV5-1; D: -
DNA: TGTGCCAGCAGCGCTCTTGGAGGGACAGGGATGACCGGGGAGCTGTTTTTT; CDR3: CASSALGGTGMTGELFF; J: TRBJ2-2; size: few; V: TRBV9; D: TRBD1
DNA: TGTGCCAGCAGTTCTCGACAGGGCTATGGCTACACCTTC; CDR3: CASSSRQGYGYTF; J: TRBJ1-2; size: -; V: TRBV27; D: TRBD1
DNA: TGTGCCAGCCGGGCCCTGTACCAAGAGACCCAGTACTTC; CDR3: CASRALYQETQYF; J: TRBJ2-5; size: few; V: TRBV27; D: -
DNA: TGTGCCAGCAGCCAAGATCGGGGAGTCACAGATACGCAGTATTTT; CDR3: CASSQDRGVTDTQYF; J: TRBJ2-3; size: -; V: TRBV4-2; D: -
DNA: TGCGCCAGCAGCTTGCTTAGCGGGAGCGGTGGAGCCAAAAACATTCAGTACTTC; CDR3: CASSLLSGSGGAKNIQYF; J: TRBJ2-4; size: many; V: TRBV5-1; D: TRBD2
DNA: TGCAGCGTTAATATAGGGAACACCGGGGAGCTGTTTTTT; CDR3: CSVNIGNTGELFF; J: TRBJ2-2; size: many; V: TRBV29-1; D: -
DNA: TGCAGTGCTAGAGATAGCGGGAGAGGTGAGCAGTTCTTC; CDR3: CSARDSGRGEQFF; J: TRBJ2-1; size: -; V: TRBV20-1; D: TRBD2
DNA: TGTGCCAGCAGCCAAGGGACAGTCTCTGAGCAGTACTTC; CDR3: CASSQGTVSEQYF; J: TRBJ2-7; size: -; V: TRBV3-1; D: -
DNA: TGCAGTGCTAGAGACCTTACTAGCGGGACCTACACAGATACGCAGTATTTT; CDR3: CSARDLTSGTYTDTQYF; J: TRBJ2-3; size: -; V: TRBV20-1; D: TRBD2
DNA: TGCAGTGCTAGAGAATGGGGCCGGACAGGAGGGAATCAGCCCCAGCATTTT; CDR3: CSAREWGRTGGNQPQHF; J: TRBJ1-5; size: few; V: TRBV20-1; D: TRBD1
DNA: TGTGCCAGCAGCCAAGAGGGGGGGGAACGCAGCAATCAGCCCCAGCATTTT; CDR3: CASSQEGGERSNQPQHF; J: TRBJ1-5; size: -; V: TRBV14; D: -
DNA: TGTGCCATCAGGGCCGCGGGGACCAATCAGCCCCAGCATTTT; CDR3: CAIRAAGTNQPQHF; J: TRBJ1-5; size: many; V: TRBV10-3; D: -
DNA: TGTGCCAGCTCACCACCTGTTCCTGACACTGAAGCTTTCTTT; CDR3: CASSPPVPDTEAFF; J: TRBJ1-1; size: many; V: TRBV18; D: -
DNA: TGTGCCAGCAGCGTACAGGGGAGCGGCACTGAAGCTTTCTTT; CDR3: CASSVQGSGTEAFF; J: TRBJ1-1; size: many; V: TRBV9; D: -
DNA: TGCGCCAGCTCACCGGGACAGGGACTGTACGAGCAGTACTTC; CDR3: CASSPGQGLYEQYF; J: TRBJ2-7; size: many; V: TRBV5-1; D: TRBD1
DNA: TGCAGTGCCGATAGCGGGGGGGTGTACAATGAGCAGTTCTTC; CDR3: CSADSGGVYNEQFF; J: TRBJ2-1; size: many; V: TRBV20-1; D: TRBD2
DNA: TGTGCCACCACCACCCAAGTGGGAACCCTAGGAACCGGGGAGCTGTTTTTT; CDR3: CATTTQVGTLGTGELFF; J: TRBJ2-2; size: -; V: TRBV28; D: -
DNA: TGTGCCAGCAGTTTAGACGGACAAAACATTCAGTACTTC; CDR3: CASSLDGQNIQYF; J: TRBJ2-4; size: many; V: TRBV12-3/TRBV12-4; D: -
DNA: TGCAGTGCCCAAACAGAAGCGAACACCGGGGAGCTGTTTTTT; CDR3: CSAQTEANTGELFF; J: TRBJ2-2; size: -; V: TRBV20-1; D: -
DNA: TGTGCCAGCAGCCATTACAGGGAACGAAACGAGCAGTACTTC; CDR3: CASSHYRERNEQYF; J: TRBJ2-7; size: many; V: TRBV6-1; D: -
DNA: TGTGCCACCAGTGATGGCAGGGGAGACATTCAGTACTTC; CDR3: CATSDGRGDIQYF; J: TRBJ2-4; size: many; V: TRBV24-1; D: -
DNA: TGCGCCAGCAGCCAGCCACGTGAAGGGTATGGTTCACCCCTCCACTTT; CDR3: CASSQPREGYGSPLHF; J: TRBJ1-6; size: many; V: TRBV4-1; D: -
DNA: TGCAGTGCTAGAGATTCCCGGGCGGGAGCGGCAGATACGCAGTATTTT; CDR3: CSARDSRAGAADTQYF; J: TRBJ2-3; size: many; V: TRBV20-1; D: TRBD2
DNA: TGTGCCAGCAGTTCCCACTCCAGCGGGATTGACGAGCAGTACTTC; CDR3: CASSSHSSGIDEQYF; J: TRBJ2-7; size: many; V: TRBV27; D: TRBD2
DNA: TGTGCCAGCAGTTACGGGAACTCTGGGGCCAACGTCCTGACTTTC; CDR3: CASSYGNSGANVLTF; J: TRBJ2-6; size: few; V: TRBV6-5; D: -
DNA: TGCAGCGTTGAAGGGCGGGAGTCCTACAATGAGCAGTTCTTC; CDR3: CSVEGRESYNEQFF; J: TRBJ2-1; size: many; V: TRBV29-1; D: TRBD2
DNA: TGTGCCAGCAGCCAAGTTCCAGATACGCAGTATTTT; CDR3: CASSQVPDTQYF; J: TRBJ2-3; size: many; V: TRBV3-1; D: -
DNA: TGTGCCAGCAGCTTAGGGTTGCGGCGGCTTGGGGACATTCAGTACTTC; CDR3: CASSLGLRRLGDIQYF; J: TRBJ2-4; size: -; V: TRBV11-2; D: -
DNA: TGTGCCAGCGGTGGGGCTACTGAAGCTTTCTTT; CDR3: CASGGATEAFF; J: TRBJ1-1; size: many; V: TRBV9; D: -
DNA: TGTGCCACTCGCAGCGGGAGGGATGCCACAGATACGCAGTATTTT; CDR3: CATRSGRDATDTQYF; J: TRBJ2-3; size: many; V: TRBV28; D: TRBD2
DNA: TGTGCCAGCAGTTACCCCCCGGCCGGGTTTAACTACGAGCAGTACTTC; CDR3: CASSYPPAGFNYEQYF; J: TRBJ2-7; size: many; V: TRBV6-2/TRBV6-3; D: -
DNA: TGTGCCAGCAGCTTAAAGGCGACAGAGCATCGAAACACTGAAGCTTTCTTT; CDR3: CASSLKATEHRNTEAFF; J: TRBJ1-1; size: many; V: TRBV7-9; D: -
DNA: TGTGCCAGCAGTTTAATAGGGGGAGAGCAGTTCTTC; CDR3: CASSLIGGEQFF; J: TRBJ2-1; size: many; V: TRBV27; D: -
DNA: TGTGCCAGCAGCTCCTCAGCGGGAGTCTTCAACGAGCAGTACTTC; CDR3: CASSSSAGVFNEQYF; J: TRBJ2-7; size: few; V: TRBV5-6; D: TRBD2
DNA: TGTGCCAGCAGCTTGGTGGACCAAGAGACCCAGTACTTC; CDR3: CASSLVDQETQYF; J: TRBJ2-5; size: few; V: TRBV5-6; D: -
DNA: TGCGCCAGCACTATGGGACAGCTTTATGGCCACACCTTC; CDR3: CASTMGQLYGHTF; J: TRBJ1-2; size: -; V: TRBV5-1; D: TRBD1
DNA: TGTGCCTGGAGACTAGCGGGGACCCTCACAGATACGCAGTATTTT; CDR3: CAWRLAGTLTDTQYF; J: TRBJ2-3; size: few; V: TRBV30; D: TRBD2
DNA: TGTGCCAGCAGCTTAGGGCCAGCGGGGAGCCTATTCACAGATACGCAGTATTTT; CDR3: CASSLGPAGSLFTDTQYF; J: TRBJ2-3; size: -; V: TRBV7-2; D: TRBD2
DNA: TGTGCCAGCAGTGAAAGGCGACTAGCGGGGAACACCGGGGAGCTGTTTTTT; CDR3: CASSERRLAGNTGELFF; J: TRBJ2-2; size: few; V: TRBV13; D: TRBD2
DNA: TGTGCCAGCAGTTACGTGGCAGGGGCCCACTATGGCTACACCTTC; CDR3: CASSYVAGAHYGYTF; J: TRBJ1-2; size: many; V: TRBV6-2/TRBV6-3; D: -
DNA: TGTGCCAGCAGTGAATTGGGGGGCATACGTGACACTGAAGCTTTCTTT; CDR3: CASSELGGIRDTEAFF; J: TRBJ1-1; size: many; V: TRBV6-1; D: -
DNA: TGTGCCAGCAGTACCTGGGGACAGGAGGGCGGCTACACCTTC; CDR3: CASSTWGQEGGYTF; J: TRBJ1-2; size: -; V: TRBV2; D: TRBD1
DNA: TGTGCCAGCAGCCCCGGGACAGGGGTCCACGAGCAGTACTTC; CDR3: CASSPGTGVHEQYF; J: TRBJ2-7; size: -; V: TRBV9; D: TRBD1
DNA: TGCGCCAGCAGCCAAGATTTCGTAGGGACAGGGCGCTACGAGCAGTACTTC; CDR3: CASSQDFVGTGRYEQYF; J: TRBJ2-7; size: -; V: TRBV4-3; D: TRBD1
DNA: TGTGCCAGCAGCTCCAACGGCAGATGGGACATTCAGTACTTC; CDR3: CASSSNGRWDIQYF; J: TRBJ2-4; size: many; V: TRBV7-9; D: -
DNA: TGTGCCAGCACCTTGACAGGGGTCCTAGCTAACTATGGCTACACCTTC; CDR3: CASTLTGVLANYGYTF; J: TRBJ1-2; size: -; V: TRBV12-3/TRBV12-4; D: TRBD1
DNA: TGTGCCAGCAGGCTAGCGGGGACTAGCACAGATACGCAGTATTTT; CDR3: CASRLAGTSTDTQYF; J: TRBJ2-3; size: many; V: TRBV7-6; D: TRBD2
DNA: TGCAGCGTTGAAGTTCGGGGGAGGATAGCGGGAGCTTCCTACAATGAGCAGTTCTTC; CDR3: CSVEVRGRIAGASYNEQFF; J: TRBJ2-1; size: few; V: TRBV29-1; D: TRBD2
DNA: TGTGCCAGCAGCTTACTTCCGTCGAGGAGTGAGCAGTTCTTC; CDR3: CASSLLPSRSEQFF; J: TRBJ2-1; size: many; V: TRBV7-3; D: -
DNA: TGTGCCAGCAGTTTAAAAATCCAAGAGACCCAGTACTTC; CDR3: CASSLKIQETQYF; J: TRBJ2-5; size: -; V: TRBV27; D: -
DNA: TGTGCCAGCAGCCAAGACCCTACGGGCAATCAGCCCCAGCATTTT; CDR3: CASSQDPTGNQPQHF; J: TRBJ1-5; size: few; V: TRBV3-1; D: -
DNA: TGTGCCAGCAGCTTCGGGGGTAGAGCTGAAGCTTTCTTT; CDR3: CASSFGGRAEAFF; J: TRBJ1-1; size: many; V: TRBV7-9; D: -
DNA: TGCAGTGCCGACCTGACAGCCGAACAGTATTTT; CDR3: CSADLTAEQYF; J: TRBJ2-3; size: many; V: TRBV20-1; D: -
DNA: TGCAGTGCCAGGGACAGAAATTCACCCCTCCACTTT; CDR3: CSARDRNSPLHF; J: TRBJ1-6; size: many; V: TRBV20-1; D: TRBD1
DNA: TGTGCCAGCATCCGAACTAGCGGGACTGCTGGGGGAACAGATACGCAGTATTTT; CDR3: CASIRTSGTAGGTDTQYF; J: TRBJ2-3; size: -; V: TRBV2; D: TRBD2